This T cell receptor beta chain was recovered during a study of T cell responses to AZD1222 COVID-19 vaccine. Assay: immunoSEQ multiplex PCR; the TCRdb copy retains only in-frame clones and omits some. The sample shows more than 75,000 clones, 89% of them seen only once. The germline V gene encodes CDR1 SGHTA and CDR2 FQGNSA. V lost 6 bases, J lost 0 bases, and 3 bases stayed unmatched. The CDR3 has 14 residues. The rearrangement links TRBV7-2 to TRBJ1-1; TRBD1 matches at 8 bases. This clonotype originated in an adult in good health. Sequencing used peripheral blood, obtained on day 0 of AZD1222 vaccination. CDR3 in amino acids: CASSLQGVNTEAFF. The CDR3 DNA sequence: TGTGCCAGCAGTTTACAGGGGGTGAACACTGAAGCTTTCTTT.